This record covers a single TCR beta chain. Its antigen is currently unknown. Germline CDR1 and CDR2: SGDLS and YYNGEE. The CDR3 is made up of 13 amino acids. V dropped 0 bases and J dropped 3 bases, with 6 bases sitting between them. TCRdb reprocessed the 5' RACE reads via MiXCR and lists one record per CDR3 protein. The sample carries 500,000 to 700,000 distinct CDR3 sequences, 15% to 20% recorded once. These data are taken from a study of T cells after yellow fever vaccination. Broader study findings: Only a minor proportion of clonotypes was detected across both CD4 and CD8 compartments.

The receptor was derived from a man aged 30-40 years who received the YFV17D yellow fever vaccine. This chain connects TRBV9 to TRBJ1-2, with D hard to call. This specimen was PBMCs, taken 15 days after the yellow fever booster vaccination. CDR3 amino acids: CASSVGGHYGYTF. The CDR3, as DNA: TGTGCCAGCAGCGTAGGCGGACACTATGGCTACACCTTC.